In this sample, the clone carrying this TCR beta chain turned up many times. One end of the junction does not line up with germline, which may come from a read error. This entry belongs to a study of tumor-infiltrating lymphocytes in oesophageal squamous cell carcinoma. CDR3 size: 15 residues. The germline V gene encodes CDR1 MNHNY and CDR2 SVGAGI (reference sequence). MiXCR, applied by TCRdb to the PCR reads, yields one record per CDR3 protein. The sample has approximately 9,800 distinct CDR3 sequences; around 58% are singletons. The V call is TRBV6-6, the J call TRBJ2-7; 7 bases align to TRBD2. Sequencing used esophageal tumor tissue. The receptor was derived from a female donor with esophageal squamous cell carcinoma. CDR3 residues: CASSYWLAVFYAQYF. The CDR3 DNA follows: TGTGCCAGCAGTTACTGGCTAGCGGTTTTCTACGCGCAGTACTTC.